These 18 T cell receptor beta chains were all obtained from the same sample, sequenced in a study of blood T cell repertoires in COVID-19. The protocol was immunoSEQ multiplex PCR, while the TCRdb copy is restricted to in-frame clones and leaves out a portion. The table has 120,000 or so clones, 88% seen once. Sequencing used peripheral blood. These receptors were collected from a woman in her fifties or sixties with acute or convalescent COVID-19.

J is TRBJ2-3 and V is TRBV5-1; the match to TRBD2 covers 12 bases. The CDR3 covers 17 residues. J lost 4 bases, V lost 0 bases, and 6 bases had no gene match. Germline V gene data show CDR1 as SGHRS and CDR2 as YFSETQ. Here the CDR3 DNA reads TGCGCCAGCAGCTTGGAGTCGACTAGCGGGAGACCAGATACGCAGTATTTT. This gives the protein CASSLESTSGRPDTQYF. Full variable domain (remainder filled in from reference TRBV5-1 and TRBJ2-3): KAGVTQTPRYLIKTRGQQVTLSCSPISGHRSVSWYQQTPGQGLQFLFEYFSETQRNKGNFPGRFSGRQFSNSRSEMNVSTLELGDSALYLCASSLESTSGRPDTQYFGPGTRLTVL.

CDR3 residues: CASSPGRTSWNEQFF. As DNA, the CDR3 is TGCGCCAGCAGTCCCGGGAGAACCAGTTGGAATGAGCAGTTCTTC. V is TRBV10-2 and J is TRBJ2-1, with a tentative D call TRBD2 (6 bases). The CDR3 spans 15 residues. CDR1 and CDR2 (germline): WSHSY, SAAADI. Trimming cost V 5 bases and J 7 bases, with 18 bases left between them.

This clone has just one count. The V gene is TRBV5-1, the J gene TRBJ2-1, with TRBD2 as a possible D gene (6 bases). CDR1 and CDR2 (germline): SGHRS, YFSETQ. This CDR3 has 15 amino acids. The V end was cut by 5 bases, the J end by 0 bases, with 12 bases between. The CDR3 DNA reads TGCGCCAGCAGAAAGGAGGGGAGCTCCTACAATGAGCAGTTCTTC. It is translated as CASRKEGSSYNEQFF.

This sequence joins TRBV19 and TRBJ1-2; D might be TRBD1 (5 bases). Germline-derived CDR1 and CDR2 are LNHDA and SQIVND (reference sequence). V was clipped by 3 bases and J by 3 bases, with 8 bases between them. CDR3 length: 13 residues. Here the CDR3 DNA reads TGTGCCAGTAGTATTGGGGCAGACTATGGCTACACCTTC. This encodes CASSIGADYGYTF.

The chain uses TRBV12-3 or TRBV12-4 and TRBJ1-2; TRBD1 might be the D (6 bases). The V end lost 8 bases, the J end lost 4 bases, and 14 bases lay between the germline ends. There are 13 residues in the CDR3. CDR3 sequence (DNA): TGTGCCAGCGGAGAACAGGGCGGCTATGGCTACACCTTC. The encoded protein is CASGEQGGYGYTF.

J is TRBJ2-7 and V is TRBV9, with D unresolved. This CDR3 has 16 residues. V lost 4 bases and J 4 bases, leaving 21 bases between the germline ends. CDR1 and CDR2 (germline): SGDLS, YYNGEE. CDR3 nucleotides: TGTGCCAGCAGCACTGACCCCCACAGCCCGAGATACGAGCAGTACTTC. Translation: CASSTDPHSPRYEQYF.

This chain joins TRBV5-6 and TRBJ2-3; 7 bases fit TRBD2. The germline CDR1 and CDR2 sequences are SGHDT and YYEEEE. The CDR3 has 17 residues. J lost 1 base, V lost 2 bases, and 10 bases had no gene match. The CDR3 nucleotides are TGTGCCAGCAGCTTTCGGTCTAGCGGAACACGCACAGATACGCAGTATTTT. Protein: CASSFRSSGTRTDTQYF.

V usage is TRBV6-5 and J usage is TRBJ2-7; D unclear. Germline V gene data show CDR1 as MNHEY and CDR2 as SVGAGI. The CDR3 has 14 amino acids. Trimming removed 2 bases from V and 6 bases from J, with 14 bases in between. CDR3 protein: CASSYAFPSVEQYF. The CDR3, as DNA: TGTGCCAGCAGTTACGCGTTTCCCTCGGTCGAGCAGTACTTC.

This chain uses TRBV29-1 with TRBJ2-3; D remains unclear. This CDR3 spans 12 amino acids. V was clipped by 1 base and J by 6 bases, with 8 bases between them. Germline lookup yields CDR1 SQVTM and CDR2 ANQGSEA. The CDR3 sequence: CSVEVFSDTQYF. The CDR3 DNA sequence: TGCAGCGTTGAAGTCTTTAGCGATACGCAGTATTTT.

The chain joins TRBV18 to TRBJ1-1, with D possibly matching TRBD1 (5 bases). V shed 0 bases and J shed 1 base, with 6 bases lying between them. Germline CDR1 reads KGHSH; CDR2 reads LQKENI. The CDR3 is 14 residues long. In DNA, the CDR3 is TGTGCCAGCTCACCACCGGGGGGGAACACTGAAGCTTTCTTT. Amino acid sequence: CASSPPGGNTEAFF.

The chain recombines TRBV29-1 with TRBJ2-1, with 14 bases identical to TRBD2. Losses at the gene ends were 7 bases for V and 10 bases for J; bases not matched to a gene: 12. Per the germline V gene, CDR1 is SQVTM and CDR2 is ANQGSEA. CDR3 length equals 15 residues. CDR3 residues: CSAQPGLAGAWEQFF. The CDR3, as DNA: TGCAGCGCCCAACCGGGACTAGCGGGAGCTTGGGAGCAGTTCTTC.

V is TRBV21-1 and J is TRBJ2-2; the table names TRBD2, a call not compared with the DNA. TRBV21-1 is described as a pseudogene. The CDR3 has 11 amino acids. This CDR3 is CAPNEDGELFF. The CDR3 nucleotides are TGTGCCCCCAATGAGGACGGGGAGCTGTTTTTT.

The rearrangement joins TRBV5-1 to TRBJ1-5; the match to TRBD1 covers 7 bases. The CDR3 extends over 14 amino acids. Unmatched junction bases numbered 4, after V lost 5 bases and J lost 2 bases. The V gene's germline CDR1 is SGHRS and CDR2 YFSETQ. The CDR3 loop is CASRTGAGNQPQHF. Here the CDR3 DNA reads TGCGCCAGCAGAACAGGGGCTGGCAATCAGCCCCAGCATTTT.

The V gene is TRBV11-2, the J gene TRBJ2-1; D might be TRBD2 (5 bases). Germline-derived CDR1 and CDR2 are SGHAT and FQNNGV. The V and J ends lost 4 bases and 5 bases respectively, with 21 bases between them. This CDR3 region has 17 residues. The CDR3 sequence: CASSSAGGLATHNEQFF. CDR3 DNA: TGTGCCAGCAGCTCTGCCGGCGGGCTAGCTACCCACAATGAGCAGTTCTTC. The variable domain in full, with the rest retrieved from reference TRBV11-2 and TRBJ2-1, is EAGVAQSPRYKIIEKRQSVAFWCNPISGHATLYWYQQILGQGPKLLIQFQNNGVVDDSQLPKDRFSAERLKGVDSTLKIQPAKLEDSAVYLCASSSAGGLATHNEQFFGPGTRLTVL.

The chain uses TRBV10-1 and TRBJ2-1; tentatively, D is TRBD1 (6 bases). Trimming removed 4 bases from V and 2 bases from J, with 9 bases in between. CDR3 length equals 14 residues. In germline, CDR1 is WNHNN, CDR2 SYGVQD (reference sequence). The DNA of the CDR3 is TGCGCCAGCAGTGCCGGGACAACCTACAATGAGCAGTTCTTC. Translating gives CASSAGTTYNEQFF.

V is TRBV3-1 (or the pseudogene TRBV3-2) and J is TRBJ2-1; possibly TRBD1 for D (5 bases). CDR3 length: 15 amino acids. V gave up 4 bases and J gave up 1 base, with 11 bases separating them. CDR1 is LGHDT, CDR2 YNNKEL, per germline (reference sequence). The CDR3 sequence is CASSPMSGSYNEQFF. The CDR3 DNA is TGTGCCAGCAGCCCCATGTCAGGGTCCTACAATGAGCAGTTCTTC.

The rearrangement links TRBV6-5 to TRBJ2-5, with TRBD1 as a possible D gene (6 bases). Germline values: CDR1 MNHEY, CDR2 SVGAGI. Deletions cut 6 bases from V and 2 bases from J, with 13 bases between. The CDR3 runs 14 residues. CDR3 nucleotide sequence: TGTGCCAGCAGCTCATGGGGGCGACAAGAGACCCAGTACTTC. Protein sequence: CASSSWGRQETQYF.

This chain links TRBV28 with TRBJ1-5, with TRBD1 matching 9 bases. From germline, CDR1 is MDHEN and CDR2 SYDVKM. The CDR3 loop spans 16 amino acids. V shed 6 bases, J shed 5 bases, and the junction held 11 bases outside the gene matches. For the CDR3, the DNA is TGTGCCAGCAGAACAGGGGGCTGGGGTGGTTATCAGCCCCAGCATTTT. Its protein is CASRTGGWGGYQPQHF.